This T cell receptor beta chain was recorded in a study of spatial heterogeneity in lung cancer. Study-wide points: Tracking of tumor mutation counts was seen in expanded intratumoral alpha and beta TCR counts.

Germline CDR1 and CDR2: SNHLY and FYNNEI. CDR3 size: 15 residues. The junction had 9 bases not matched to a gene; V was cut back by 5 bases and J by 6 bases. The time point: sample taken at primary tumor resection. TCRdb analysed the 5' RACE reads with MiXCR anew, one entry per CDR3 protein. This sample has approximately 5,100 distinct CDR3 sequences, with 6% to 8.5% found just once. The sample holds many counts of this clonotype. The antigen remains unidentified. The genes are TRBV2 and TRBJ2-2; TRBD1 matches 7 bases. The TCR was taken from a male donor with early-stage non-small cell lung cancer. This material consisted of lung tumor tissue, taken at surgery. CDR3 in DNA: TGTGCCAGCAGTTCGGGACAGACGTCCCCCGGGGAGCTGTTTTTT. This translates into CASSSGQTSPGELFF. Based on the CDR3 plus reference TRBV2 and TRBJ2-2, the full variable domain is EPEVTQTPSHQVTQMGQEVILRCVPISNHLYFYWYRQILGQKVEFLVSFYNNEISEKSEIFDDQFSVERPDGSNFTLKIRSTKLEDSAMYFCASSSGQTSPGELFFGEGSRLTVL.